One sample yielded the 14 T cell receptor beta chains listed below, sequenced in a study of cytomegalovirus exposure and HLA in healthy donors. The primer mix had 60 Vbeta and 13 Jbeta primers. Generated by immunoSEQ multiplex PCR, the TCRdb table keeps only in-frame clones and is missing some. The data contain about 100,000 clones, 65% to 75% of them singletons. Sequencing used PBMCs. All receptors derive from a female donor in good health and CMV-seropositive.

The rearrangement joins TRBV11-3 to TRBJ1-1; D is unresolved. This CDR3 comprises 14 residues. Germline CDR1 reads SGHNT; CDR2 reads YENEEA. V lost 0 bases and J 4 bases, leaving 9 bases between the germline ends. The CDR3: CASSLEGGSTEAFF. The CDR3 DNA sequence: TGTGCCAGCAGCTTAGAGGGAGGGAGCACTGAAGCTTTCTTT.

This clone was counted between two and nine times. The rearrangement uses TRBV7-6 and TRBJ2-7, with TRBD1 matching over 8 bases. The CDR3 has 14 amino acids. Germline V lookup: CDR1 SGHVS, CDR2 FNYEAQ. V shed 5 bases and J 3 bases; nucleotides not matched to a gene: 6. Here the CDR3 reads CASSHGQGRYEQYF. The CDR3 DNA reads as TGTGCCAGCAGCCATGGACAGGGTCGCTACGAGCAGTACTTC.

V gene TRBV6-1 combines with J gene TRBJ1-1; tentative D call: TRBD1 (6 bases). Germline values: CDR1 MNHNS, CDR2 SASEGT. The CDR3 covers 13 residues. Deletions cut 7 bases from V and 3 bases from J, with 12 bases between. CDR3 loop: CASNDGGHTEAFF. DNA for the CDR3: TGTGCCAGCAACGACGGGGGGCACACTGAAGCTTTCTTT.

This clone was seen a handful of times. The rearrangement uses TRBV19 and TRBJ2-7, with a possible D match to TRBD1 (7 bases). Trimming removed 5 bases at V and 1 base at J, with 12 bases between. Germline V gene data show CDR1 as LNHDA and CDR2 as SQIVND (reference sequence). The CDR3 has 14 amino acids. CDR3 DNA sequence: TGTGCCAGTAGTCAGCAGGGGGGATCCTACGAGCAGTACTTC. The encoded protein is CASSQQGGSYEQYF.

The chain recombines TRBV7-9 with TRBJ1-5; D is possibly TRBD1 (5 bases). V was pared by 1 base and J by 7 bases, with 14 bases between. The CDR3 length is 15 residues. Germline V gives CDR1 SEHNR, CDR2 FQNEAQ (reference sequence). The CDR3 loop reads CASSLGGVGGQPQHF. The CDR3 DNA reads TGTGCCAGCAGCTTAGGGGGGGTGGGGGGACAGCCCCAGCATTTT.

The chain joins TRBV29-1 to TRBJ2-4, with 8 bases that match TRBD2. In germline, CDR1 is SQVTM, CDR2 ANQGSEA. CDR3 length: 13 amino acids. With V trimmed by 4 bases and J by 6 bases, 5 bases remained unmatched. CDR3: CSVVSGGGNIQYF. The CDR3 DNA sequence: TGCAGCGTTGTATCGGGAGGGGGAAACATTCAGTACTTC.

This clone came up a few times. The chain has TRBV28 and TRBJ2-7; no clear D. The V end lost 10 bases, the J end lost 0 bases, and 13 bases lay between the germline ends. The CDR3 consists of 13 residues. Germline V lookup: CDR1 MDHEN, CDR2 SYDVKM. This CDR3 is CATLDRSSYEQYF. For the CDR3, the DNA is TGTGCCACCCTAGATCGAAGCTCCTACGAGCAGTACTTC. The variable domain in full, with the rest retrieved from reference TRBV28 and TRBJ2-7, is DVKVTQSSRYLVKRTGEKVFLECVQDMDHENMFWYRQDPGLGLRLIYFSYDVKMKEKGDIPEGYSVSREKKERFSLILESASTNQTSMYLCATLDRSSYEQYFGPGTRLTVT.

This clone occurred many times. The V call is TRBV6-1, the J call TRBJ1-1, with 8 bases fitting TRBD1. Trimming cost V 1 base and J 5 bases; bases outside gene matches: 6. The CDR3 length is 15 residues. The germline gives CDR1 MNHNS, CDR2 SASEGT. In nucleotides, the CDR3 is TGTGCCAGCAGTGAAGTGCAGGGGGCGAGTACTGAAGCTTTCTTT. The encoded protein is CASSEVQGASTEAFF.

The gene calls are TRBV5-4 and TRBJ2-6, with 9 bases fitting TRBD2. CDR3 size: 18 residues. Germline V gives CDR1 SGHNT, CDR2 YYREEE (reference sequence). Unmatched junction bases numbered 8, after V lost 3 bases and J lost 1 base. CDR3 DNA: TGTGCCAGCAGCTCTTGGGCAGCGGGAGGTTCTGGGGCCAACGTCCTGACTTTC. Encoded protein: CASSSWAAGGSGANVLTF.

This sequence joins TRBV28 and TRBJ2-7; TRBD1 agrees at 10 bases. From germline, CDR1 is MDHEN and CDR2 SYDVKM. CDR3 length: 15 residues. The V segment lost 3 bases and the J segment 2 bases; nucleotides outside the gene matches: 4. Here the CDR3 reads CASSFPGQGTYEQYF. CDR3 sequence (DNA): TGTGCCAGCAGTTTTCCGGGACAGGGGACCTACGAGCAGTACTTC. The full variable domain, its missing parts supplied by reference TRBV28 and TRBJ2-7, is DVKVTQSSRYLVKRTGEKVFLECVQDMDHENMFWYRQDPGLGLRLIYFSYDVKMKEKGDIPEGYSVSREKKERFSLILESASTNQTSMYLCASSFPGQGTYEQYFGPGTRLTVT.

The CDR3 loop is CASSQIAGQYNEQFF. DNA for the CDR3: TGCGCCAGCAGCCAAATAGCGGGACAATACAATGAGCAGTTCTTC. This sequence joins TRBV5-1 and TRBJ2-1, with 8 nucleotides matching TRBD2. The CDR3 spans 15 residues. Germline V gene data show CDR1 as SGHRS and CDR2 as YFSETQ. The V and J ends lost 4 bases and 4 bases, in that order; junction bases with no gene match: 7.

This chain links TRBV28 with TRBJ2-7; TRBD2 aligns across 13 bases. CDR3 length: 16 residues. Germline V CDR1 and CDR2: MDHEN, SYDVKM. The junction had 5 bases not matched to a gene; V was cut back by 5 bases and J by 1 base. CDR3 protein: CASSPPGLAGSYEQYF. The CDR3 region has the DNA TGTGCCAGCAGTCCCCCGGGACTAGCGGGGTCCTACGAGCAGTACTTC.

The J gene is TRBJ1-1, the V gene TRBV4-3, with D uncertain. Germline V gene sequence: CDR1 LGHNA, CDR2 YSLEER. Trimming took off 3 bases at V and 0 bases at J, with 5 bases between the two ends. This CDR3 comprises 13 residues. The DNA for the CDR3 is TGCGCCAGCAGCCATACAGTGAACACTGAAGCTTTCTTT. The encoded protein is CASSHTVNTEAFF.

A single count supports this clone. The V and J genes are TRBV29-1 and TRBJ2-5; 7 bases match TRBD2. This CDR3 spans 12 amino acids. V trimming: 6 bases; J trimming: 7 bases; junction bases outside the gene matches: 8. CDR1 and CDR2 (germline): SQVTM, ANQGSEA. CDR3 loop: CSVREAVGTQYF. CDR3 DNA: TGCAGCGTACGGGAGGCGGTCGGGACCCAGTACTTC. Drawing the rest from reference TRBV29-1 and TRBJ2-5, the complete variable domain is SAVISQKPSRDICQRGTSLTIQCQVDSQVTMMFWYRQQPGQSLTLIATANQGSEATYESGFVIDKFPISRPNLTFSTLTVSNMSPEDSSIYLCSVREAVGTQYFGPGTRLLVL.